A single T cell receptor (beta chain) is shown here with its context. Germline V gene lookup returns CDR1 SEHNR and CDR2 FQNEAQ (reference sequence). The CDR3 runs to 13 residues. The V and J ends lost 5 bases and 8 bases respectively, with 15 bases between them. This specimen comes from a study of blood T cell repertoires in COVID-19. Profiling relied on immunoSEQ multiplex PCR, and the TCRdb table lists in-frame clones only, not all of them. This table has around 140,000 clones, 87% appearing once. The chain is built from TRBV7-9 and TRBJ1-1, with D tentatively TRBD1 (6 bases). The TCR sequence derives from a man over 45 who had recovered from COVID-19. The sample consisted of peripheral blood. The CDR3 coding sequence is TGTGCCAGCAGCCTAAGCGGAGGACAGGAAGCTTTCTTT. Its protein is CASSLSGGQEAFF.